Here is one T cell receptor (beta chain) with its context. As yet, its antigen is unknown. The data were obtained in a study of T cells after yellow fever vaccination. CDR1 is KGHSH and CDR2 is LQKENI in the germline V gene. The V and J ends lost 3 bases and 2 bases, in that order; junction bases with no gene match: 6. The CDR3 has 15 amino acids. General observations from the study: Detected again after the booster were most primary-vaccination clones, at 95% to 98% CD4 and around 91% CD8.

The 5'RACE template-switching step produced TCR cDNA and added a universal primer site and UMIs. Each CDR3 protein gets one entry after TCRdb re-called the 5' RACE reads with MiXCR. This table holds more than 250,000 distinct CDR3 sequences, around 6.8% found once. The sequencing used PBMCs, collected approximately 47 days after the first yellow fever vaccination. This clonotype originated in a man younger than 30 who received the YFV17D yellow fever vaccine. J is TRBJ1-1 and V is TRBV18; 7 bases align to TRBD1. CDR3 DNA sequence: TGTGCCAGCTCACCGGGAACAGGGGCAAACACTGAAGCTTTCTTT. This gives the protein CASSPGTGANTEAFF.